A selection of T cell receptor beta chains follows, all from one sample in a study of OX40 agonist ivuxolimab in advanced cancers. The data were produced by immunoSEQ multiplex PCR, yet TCRdb's version contains in-frame clones alone and is incomplete. The sample records some 10,000 clones, roughly nine tenths being singletons. The sequences come from CD4+ or CD8+ T cells sorted from blood, collected in a trial of the OX40 agonist ivuxolimab. These receptors were obtained from an adult with an advanced solid tumor such as melanoma, head and neck, liver or kidney cancer. Both conserved end residues are part of each CDR3. A D gene is named only where the DNA matches it firmly. Size values are once, few and many counts, or a class for expanded clones, and some rows have none.

V	J	D	size	DNA	CDR3
TRBV5-1	TRBJ2-7	NA	NA	TGCGCCAGCAGCTTGGGGGATGCCTACGAGCAGTACTTC	CASSLGDAYEQYF
TRBV11-2	TRBJ2-3	NA	NA	TGTGCCAGCAGCACCCCCTGGGATTCGAGCACAGATACGCAGTATTTT	CASSTPWDSSTDTQYF
TRBV2	TRBJ2-3	TRBD2	few	TGTGCCAGCAGTGACGGGACTAGCCTCACAGATACGCAGTATTTT	CASSDGTSLTDTQYF
TRBV9	TRBJ2-2	NA	NA	TGTGCCAGCAGCGTAGCTTGGGGAGGTAAAGAGACAACCGGGGAGCTGTTTTTT	CASSVAWGGKETTGELFF
TRBV27	TRBJ2-5	NA	NA	TGTGCCAGCAGTTGGAACGGGGAGATGACCCAGTACTTC	CASSWNGEMTQYF
TRBV9	TRBJ2-3	NA	NA	TGTGCCAGCAGCGTAGAGGGGCGGGCCCTGGATACGCAGTATTTT	CASSVEGRALDTQYF
TRBV13	TRBJ1-1	TRBD1	NA	TGTGCCAGCAGCACCACCCCGGGACAGGGATTAACTGAAGCTTTCTTT	CASSTTPGQGLTEAFF
TRBV4-1	TRBJ2-7	NA	NA	TGCGCCGGCAGCCAAGCGAGGGGTAGCTACGAGCAGTACTTC	CAGSQARGSYEQYF
TRBV9	TRBJ2-7	NA	NA	TGTGCCAGCAGCGTAGAAGGAGGGGGCAAGAACGAGCAGTACTTC	CASSVEGGGKNEQYF
TRBV27	TRBJ2-5	NA	NA	TGTGCCAGCAGTTTATTTGGCAACACAGAGACCCAGTACTTC	CASSLFGNTETQYF
TRBV7-6	TRBJ2-2	TRBD2	NA	TGTGCCAGTTCCCCAAGCGGGGGGGACACCGGGGAGCTGTTTTTT	CASSPSGGDTGELFF
TRBV19	TRBJ2-2	TRBD2	NA	TGTGCCAGTAGCGGGGTAGCGGGGGGATCCGGGGAGCTGTTTTTT	CASSGVAGGSGELFF
TRBV7-2	TRBJ2-5	TRBD1	NA	TGTGCCAGCAGCTTAGAGGGGACAGGGACAGAGACCCAGTACTTC	CASSLEGTGTETQYF
TRBV27	TRBJ1-2	TRBD1	NA	TGTGCCAGCAGTTCTACCGCGACAGGGGTCTATAACTATGGCTACACCTTC	CASSSTATGVYNYGYTF
TRBV5-6	TRBJ1-2	NA	NA	TGTGCCAGCAGCTTGGCCAGGGAAGGGGTTAACTATGGCTACACCTTC	CASSLAREGVNYGYTF
TRBV7-9	TRBJ2-1	NA	once	TGTGCCAGCAGCTCACGCGCCGACGGTGGCGGGAATGAGCAGTTCTTC	CASSSRADGGGNEQFF
TRBV6-1	TRBJ2-1	NA	once	TGTGCCAGCAGTGAATTGGGGGCAGCCAATGAGCAGTTCTTC	CASSELGAANEQFF
TRBV28	TRBJ1-1	TRBD1	NA	TGTGCCAGCAATACAAGGGGGCAGCGTACTGAAGCTTTCTTT	CASNTRGQRTEAFF
TRBV6-6	TRBJ1-1	NA	NA	TGTGCCAGCAGTTATCTGGCTAGGGGGAACACTGAAGCTTTCTTT	CASSYLARGNTEAFF
TRBV7-9	TRBJ1-3	TRBD1	NA	TGTGCCAGCAGCCCCTCGACAGGGAAGTACTCCATATATTTT	CASSPSTGKYSIYF
TRBV7-9	TRBJ2-1	NA	NA	TGTGCCAGCAGCGGAGAGGGTAACCCCTACAATGAGCAGTTCTTC	CASSGEGNPYNEQFF
TRBV5-1	TRBJ1-3	NA	NA	TGCGCCAGCAGCTTGGAAGGGCTTCCGAGGTCTTTTTGTCGCCTCACCATATATTTT	CASSLEGLPRSFCRLTIYF
TRBV19	TRBJ2-7	TRBD1	NA	TGTGCCAGTAGGATTGGGGACAGGGGGACCTACGAGCAGTACTTC	CASRIGDRGTYEQYF
TRBV6-1	TRBJ1-2	NA	NA	TGTGCCAGCAGGGGAATAGACGGCCAAGGGTATGGCTACACCTTC	CASRGIDGQGYGYTF
TRBV6-5	TRBJ2-2	NA	NA	TGTGCCAGCAGTTACGGGAGCACCGGGGAGCTGTTTTTT	CASSYGSTGELFF
TRBV7-9	TRBJ2-2	NA	NA	TGTGCCAGCAGCTACCTAATCGGGGAGCTGTTTTTT	CASSYLIGELFF
TRBV6-5	TRBJ2-3	NA	once	TGTGCCAGCAGGATCGTTTCTAGCACAGATACGCAGTATTTT	CASRIVSSTDTQYF
TRBV9	TRBJ2-3	NA	NA	TGTGCCAGCAGCGCCCCCCCTAGCACAGATACGCAGTATTTT	CASSAPPSTDTQYF
TRBV19	TRBJ1-1	NA	NA	TGTGCCAGTATCCAAGCCGGGACGGCGAACACTGAAGCTTTCTTT	CASIQAGTANTEAFF
TRBV4-2	TRBJ1-2	NA	NA	TGTGCCAGCAGCGGGGCTAACTATGGCTACACCTTC	CASSGANYGYTF
TRBV29-1	TRBJ2-7	NA	NA	TGCAGCGTTGAAGGGGGACCGGGAGCCTACGAGCAGTACTTC	CSVEGGPGAYEQYF
TRBV5-4	TRBJ1-1	NA	few	TGTGCCAGCAGCTTGTGGAGACACTTGAACACTGAAGCTTTCTTT	CASSLWRHLNTEAFF
TRBV10-2	TRBJ1-2	TRBD1	NA	TGCGCCAGCACGGGGACAGCCTATGGCTACACCTTC	CASTGTAYGYTF
TRBV27	TRBJ2-5	TRBD2	NA	TGTGCCAGCAGTTCCGGACTAGCGGGGAGTGAGACCCAGTACTTC	CASSSGLAGSETQYF
TRBV4-1	TRBJ2-6	NA	NA	TGCGCCAGCAGGGGGGACTCTGGGGCCAACGTCCTGACTTTC	CASRGDSGANVLTF
TRBV12-5	TRBJ2-3	NA	NA	TGTGCTAGTGGTTTGGTAGACCCTTTTGGAGAGCAGTATTTT	CASGLVDPFGEQYF
TRBV5-1	TRBJ2-7	NA	NA	TGCGCCAGCAGTCCCCGGGACACCGCCTACCCTTACGAGCAGTACTTC	CASSPRDTAYPYEQYF
TRBV7-9	TRBJ1-2	TRBD1	NA	TGTGCCAGCAGCCCTCCCGGGACAGACTATGGCTACACCTTC	CASSPPGTDYGYTF
TRBV15	TRBJ2-1	NA	NA	TGTGCCACCAGCAGAGATCGGGGGAGCTCCTACAATGAGCAGTTCTTC	CATSRDRGSSYNEQFF
TRBV9	TRBJ2-7	TRBD1	NA	TGTGCCAGCAGCGAGGGGACAGGGGACTACGAGCAGTACTTC	CASSEGTGDYEQYF
TRBV9	TRBJ1-3	NA	NA	TGTGCCAGCAGCGCACAGGGTTCTGGAAACACCATATATTTT	CASSAQGSGNTIYF
TRBV19	TRBJ2-1	TRBD2	NA	TGTGCCAGTAGTCATGCTAGCGGGGGATACAATGAGCAGTTCTTC	CASSHASGGYNEQFF
TRBV9	TRBJ2-1	TRBD1	NA	TGTGCCAGCAGCCCTATTGACAGGGCGAATTACAATGAGCAGTTCTTC	CASSPIDRANYNEQFF
TRBV2	TRBJ1-5	TRBD1	NA	TGTGCCAGCGAGGGGGGAGACAGGGTCCATCAGCCCCAGCATTTT	CASEGGDRVHQPQHF
TRBV27	TRBJ1-5	NA	NA	TGTGCCAGCCGGTCAGGGGATGTTCAGCCCCAGCATTTT	CASRSGDVQPQHF
TRBV28	TRBJ2-1	TRBD2	NA	TGTGCCAGCAGCCTAGGGCGGGGGGATTACAATGAGCAGTTCTTC	CASSLGRGDYNEQFF
TRBV13	TRBJ1-5	NA	NA	TGTGCCAGCAGCTTAGGGGCCAGCAATCAGCCCCAGCATTTT	CASSLGASNQPQHF